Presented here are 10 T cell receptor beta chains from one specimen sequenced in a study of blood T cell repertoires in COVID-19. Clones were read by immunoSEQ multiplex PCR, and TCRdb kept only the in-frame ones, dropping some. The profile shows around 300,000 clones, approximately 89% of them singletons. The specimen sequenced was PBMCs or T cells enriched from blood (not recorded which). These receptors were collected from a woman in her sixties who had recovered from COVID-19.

In DNA form, the CDR3 reads TGTGCCAGCAGCCAAGAATGGGGCGGCTCCTACAATGAGCAGTTCTTC. Translated, it gives CASSQEWGGSYNEQFF. The chain links TRBV3-1 (or the pseudogene TRBV3-2) to TRBJ2-1; D may be TRBD1 (5 bases). Germline loops: CDR1 LGHDT, CDR2 YNNKEL (reference sequence). The CDR3 is made up of 16 amino acids. Between the trimmed V and J ends, which lost 0 bases and 0 bases, there was a span of 9 bases.

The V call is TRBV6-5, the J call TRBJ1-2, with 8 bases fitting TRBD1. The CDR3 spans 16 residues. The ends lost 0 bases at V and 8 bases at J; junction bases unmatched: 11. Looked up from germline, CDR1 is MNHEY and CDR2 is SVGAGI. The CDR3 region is CASSYSAGGLVGGYTF. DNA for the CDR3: TGTGCCAGCAGTTACTCAGCAGGGGGCTTGGTAGGAGGCTACACCTTC.

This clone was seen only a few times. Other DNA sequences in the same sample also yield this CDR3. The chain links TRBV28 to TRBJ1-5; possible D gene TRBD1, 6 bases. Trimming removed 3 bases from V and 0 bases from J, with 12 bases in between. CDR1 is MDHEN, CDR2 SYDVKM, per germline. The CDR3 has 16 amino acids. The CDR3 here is CASSLSRTVSNQPQHF. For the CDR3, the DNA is TGTGCCAGCAGTTTGTCCCGGACAGTTAGCAATCAGCCCCAGCATTTT.

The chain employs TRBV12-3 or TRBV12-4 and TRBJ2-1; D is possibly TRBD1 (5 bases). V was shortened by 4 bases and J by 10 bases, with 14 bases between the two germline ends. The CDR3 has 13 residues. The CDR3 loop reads CASSSRQIIEQFF. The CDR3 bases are TGTGCCAGCAGTTCAAGACAGATCATCGAGCAGTTCTTC.

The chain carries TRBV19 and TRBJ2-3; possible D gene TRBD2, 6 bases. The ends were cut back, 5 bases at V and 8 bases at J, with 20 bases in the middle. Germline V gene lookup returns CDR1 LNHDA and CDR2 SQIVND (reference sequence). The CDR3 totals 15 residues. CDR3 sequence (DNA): TGTGCCAGTAGTCCGAGGGACTTACACTCGGGTACGCAGTATTTT. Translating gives CASSPRDLHSGTQYF.

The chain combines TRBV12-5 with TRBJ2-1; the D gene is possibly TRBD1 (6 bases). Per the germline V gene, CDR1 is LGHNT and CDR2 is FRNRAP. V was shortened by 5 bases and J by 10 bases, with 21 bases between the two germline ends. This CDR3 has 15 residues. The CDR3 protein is CASGLAGTILREQFF. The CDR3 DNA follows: TGTGCTAGTGGTCTCGCCGGGACAATCCTTAGGGAGCAGTTCTTC. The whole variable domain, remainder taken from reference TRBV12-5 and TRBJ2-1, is DARVTQTPRHKVTEMGQEVTMRCQPILGHNTVFWYRQTMMQGLELLAYFRNRAPLDDSGMPKDRFSAEMPDATLATLKIQPSEPRDSAVYFCASGLAGTILREQFFGPGTRLTVL.

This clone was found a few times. Here the CDR3 DNA reads TGTGCCATCAGCAAGAGCCGGGACAGGGAGCGGAGATATTCACCCCTCCACTTT. It is translated as CAISKSRDRERRYSPLHF. The rearrangement uses TRBV10-3 and TRBJ1-6, with TRBD1 matching 9 bases. This CDR3 spans 18 amino acids. The germline CDR1 and CDR2 sequences are ENHRY and SYGVKD. Trimming cost V 6 bases and J 8 bases; bases outside gene matches: 17.

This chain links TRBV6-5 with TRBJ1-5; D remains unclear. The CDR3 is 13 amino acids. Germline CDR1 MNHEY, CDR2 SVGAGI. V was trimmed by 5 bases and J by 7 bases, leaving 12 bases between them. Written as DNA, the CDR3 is TGTGCCAGCAGTCTCGCATGGAGCCAGCCCCAGCATTTT. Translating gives CASSLAWSQPQHF.

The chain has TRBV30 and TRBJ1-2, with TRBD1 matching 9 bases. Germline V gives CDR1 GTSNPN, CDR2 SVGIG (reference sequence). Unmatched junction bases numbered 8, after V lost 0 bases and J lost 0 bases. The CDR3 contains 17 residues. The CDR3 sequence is CAWSVLGQGTTNYGYTF. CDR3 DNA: TGTGCCTGGAGTGTATTGGGACAGGGTACCACTAACTATGGCTACACCTTC.

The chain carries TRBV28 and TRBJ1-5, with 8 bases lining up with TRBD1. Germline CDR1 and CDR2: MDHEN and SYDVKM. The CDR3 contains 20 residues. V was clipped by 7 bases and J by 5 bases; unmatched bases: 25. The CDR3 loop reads CASIAALGQGQGGVHQPQHF. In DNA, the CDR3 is TGTGCCAGCATTGCGGCCCTTGGACAGGGACAAGGTGGGGTCCATCAGCCCCAGCATTTT.